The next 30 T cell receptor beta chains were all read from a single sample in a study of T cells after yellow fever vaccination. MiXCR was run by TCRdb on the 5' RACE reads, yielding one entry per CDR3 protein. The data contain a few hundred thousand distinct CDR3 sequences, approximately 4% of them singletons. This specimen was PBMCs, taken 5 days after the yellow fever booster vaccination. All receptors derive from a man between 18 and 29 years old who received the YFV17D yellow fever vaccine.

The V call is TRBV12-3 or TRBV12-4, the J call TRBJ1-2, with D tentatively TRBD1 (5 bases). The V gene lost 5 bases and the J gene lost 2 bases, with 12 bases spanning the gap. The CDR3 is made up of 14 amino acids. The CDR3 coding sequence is TGTGCCAGCAGTCGGGGAGGGGAGAACTATGGCTACACCTTC. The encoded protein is CASSRGGENYGYTF.

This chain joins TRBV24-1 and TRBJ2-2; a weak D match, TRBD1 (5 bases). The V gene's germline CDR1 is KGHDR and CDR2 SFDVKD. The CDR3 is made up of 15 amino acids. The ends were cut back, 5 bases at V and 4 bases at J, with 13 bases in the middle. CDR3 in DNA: TGTGCCACCAGTGTAGCAGGGTCAGGCACCGGGGAGCTGTTTTTT. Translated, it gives CATSVAGSGTGELFF.

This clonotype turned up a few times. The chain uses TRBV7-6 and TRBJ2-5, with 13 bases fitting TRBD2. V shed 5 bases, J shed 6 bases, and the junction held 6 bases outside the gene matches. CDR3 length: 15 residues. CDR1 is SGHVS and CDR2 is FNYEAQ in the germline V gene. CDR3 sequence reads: CASSTSGGATKTQYF. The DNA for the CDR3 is TGTGCCAGCAGCACTAGCGGGGGGGCCACGAAGACCCAGTACTTC.

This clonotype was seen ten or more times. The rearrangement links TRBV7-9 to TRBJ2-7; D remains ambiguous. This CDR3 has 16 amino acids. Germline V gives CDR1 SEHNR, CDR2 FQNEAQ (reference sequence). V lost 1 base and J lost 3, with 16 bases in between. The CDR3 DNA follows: TGTGCCAGCAGCTTAGGTCAAGGCAGCACTTTCTACGAGCAGTACTTC. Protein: CASSLGQGSTFYEQYF.

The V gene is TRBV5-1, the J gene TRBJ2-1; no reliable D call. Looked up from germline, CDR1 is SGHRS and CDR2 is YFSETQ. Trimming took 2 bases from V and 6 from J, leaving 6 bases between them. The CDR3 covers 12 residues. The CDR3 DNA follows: TGCGCCAGCAGCTTTTTTATCAATGAGCAGTTCTTC. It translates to CASSFFINEQFF.

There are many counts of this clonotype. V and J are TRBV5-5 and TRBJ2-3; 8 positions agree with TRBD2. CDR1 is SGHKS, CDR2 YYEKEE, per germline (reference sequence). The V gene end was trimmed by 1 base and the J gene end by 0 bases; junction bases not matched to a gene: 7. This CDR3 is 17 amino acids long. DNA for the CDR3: TGTGCCAGCAGCTTGCAAGCGGGGGCTGTGAGCACAGATACGCAGTATTTT. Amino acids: CASSLQAGAVSTDTQYF.

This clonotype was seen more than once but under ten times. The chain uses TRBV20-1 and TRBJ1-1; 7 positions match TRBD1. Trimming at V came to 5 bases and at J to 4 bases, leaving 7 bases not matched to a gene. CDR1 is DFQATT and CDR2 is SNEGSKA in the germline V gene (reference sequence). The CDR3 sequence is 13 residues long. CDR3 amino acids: CSASTGAATEAFF. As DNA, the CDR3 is TGCAGTGCTTCAACAGGGGCGGCCACTGAAGCTTTCTTT.

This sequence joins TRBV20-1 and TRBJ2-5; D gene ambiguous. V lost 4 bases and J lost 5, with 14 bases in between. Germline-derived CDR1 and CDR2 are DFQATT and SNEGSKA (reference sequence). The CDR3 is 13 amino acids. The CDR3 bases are TGCAGTGCTATTCCAAACGATGGGGAGACCCAGTACTTC. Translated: CSAIPNDGETQYF.

CDR3 bases: TGTGCCACCGGGAAGGGGATCTACGAGCAGTACGTC. This gives the protein CATGKGIYEQYV. The chain joins TRBV6-1 to TRBJ2-7, with D perhaps given as TRBD1 or TRBD2 (5 bases each). Per germline, CDR1 MNHNS and CDR2 SASEGT. The V and J ends lost 10 bases and 3 bases respectively, with 13 bases between them. The CDR3 is 12 residues long.

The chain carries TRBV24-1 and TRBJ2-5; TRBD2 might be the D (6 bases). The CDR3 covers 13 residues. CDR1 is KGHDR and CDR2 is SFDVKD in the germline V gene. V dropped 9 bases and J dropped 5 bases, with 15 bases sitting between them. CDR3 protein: CATGDGGPETQYF. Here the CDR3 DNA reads TGTGCCACCGGAGACGGGGGTCCCGAGACCCAGTACTTC.

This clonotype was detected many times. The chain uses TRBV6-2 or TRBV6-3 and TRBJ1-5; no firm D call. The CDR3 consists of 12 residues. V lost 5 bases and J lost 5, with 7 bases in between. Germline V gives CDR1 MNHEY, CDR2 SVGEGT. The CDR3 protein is CASSHQDQPQHF. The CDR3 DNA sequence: TGTGCCAGCAGTCACCAGGATCAGCCCCAGCATTTT.

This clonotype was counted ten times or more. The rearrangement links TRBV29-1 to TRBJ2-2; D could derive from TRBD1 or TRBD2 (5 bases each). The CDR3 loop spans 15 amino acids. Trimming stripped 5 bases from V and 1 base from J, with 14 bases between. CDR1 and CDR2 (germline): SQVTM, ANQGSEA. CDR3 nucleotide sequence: TGCAGCGTTCTGGGGGAACGGTGGAACACCGGGGAGCTGTTTTTT. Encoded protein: CSVLGERWNTGELFF.

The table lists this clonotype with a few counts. DNA for the CDR3: TGTGCCAGCAGCTGGGGACTGAGCTCCTACAATGAGCAGTTCTTC. Its protein is CASSWGLSSYNEQFF. This rearrangement joins TRBV7-2 to TRBJ2-1; D might be TRBD2 (6 bases). This CDR3 spans 15 amino acids. V dropped 4 bases and J dropped 0 bases, with 10 bases sitting between them. Germline V lookup: CDR1 SGHTA, CDR2 FQGNSA.

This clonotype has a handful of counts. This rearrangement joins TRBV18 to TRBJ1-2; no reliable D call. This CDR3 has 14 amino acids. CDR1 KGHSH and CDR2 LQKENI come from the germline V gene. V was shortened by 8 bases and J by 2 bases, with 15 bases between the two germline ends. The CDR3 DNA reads TGTGCCAGCGCGTTGGGCACAGCGAACTATGGCTACACCTTC. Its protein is CASALGTANYGYTF.

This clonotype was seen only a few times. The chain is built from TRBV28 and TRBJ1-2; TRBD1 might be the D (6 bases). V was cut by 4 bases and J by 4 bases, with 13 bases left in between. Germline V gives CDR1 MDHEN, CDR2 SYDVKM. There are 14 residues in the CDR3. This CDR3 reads CASSSKDRLYGYTF. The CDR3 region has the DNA TGTGCCAGCAGTTCGAAAGACAGGCTCTATGGCTACACCTTC.

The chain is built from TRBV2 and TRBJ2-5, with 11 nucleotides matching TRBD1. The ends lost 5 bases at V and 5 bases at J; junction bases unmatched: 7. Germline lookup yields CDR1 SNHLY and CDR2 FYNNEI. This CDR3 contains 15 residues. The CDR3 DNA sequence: TGTGCCAGCAGTAACCGGGACAGGGGGGTTGAGACCCAGTACTTC. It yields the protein CASSNRDRGVETQYF.

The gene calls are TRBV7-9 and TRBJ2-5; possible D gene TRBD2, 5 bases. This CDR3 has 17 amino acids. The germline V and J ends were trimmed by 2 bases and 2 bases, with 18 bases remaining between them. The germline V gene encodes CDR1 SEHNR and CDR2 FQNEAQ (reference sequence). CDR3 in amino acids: CASSLTVSGSQQETQYF. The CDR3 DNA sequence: TGTGCCAGCAGCTTAACGGTGTCGGGGAGTCAACAAGAGACCCAGTACTTC.

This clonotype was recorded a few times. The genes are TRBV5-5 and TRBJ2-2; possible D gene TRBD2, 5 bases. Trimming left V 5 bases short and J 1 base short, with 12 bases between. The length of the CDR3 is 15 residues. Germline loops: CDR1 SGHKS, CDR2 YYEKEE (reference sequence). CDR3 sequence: CASSGGRGNTGELFF. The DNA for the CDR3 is TGTGCCAGCAGTGGAGGTCGGGGGAACACCGGGGAGCTGTTTTTT.

CDR3 residues: CAGEQGMGYGANVLTF. The CDR3 coding sequence is TGTGCCGGAGAACAGGGGATGGGGTACGGGGCCAACGTCCTGACTTTC. V and J are TRBV2 and TRBJ2-6, with TRBD1 identical over 7 bases. V was pared by 11 bases and J by 4 bases, with 14 bases of the junction left unmatched. The CDR3 has 16 amino acids. Germline CDR1 reads SNHLY; CDR2 reads FYNNEI.

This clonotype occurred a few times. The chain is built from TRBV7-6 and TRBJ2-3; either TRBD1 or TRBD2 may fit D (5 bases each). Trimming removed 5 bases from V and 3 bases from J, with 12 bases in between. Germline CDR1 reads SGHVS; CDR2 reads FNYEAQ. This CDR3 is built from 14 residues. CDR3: CASSRWGGTDTQYF. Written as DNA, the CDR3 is TGTGCCAGCAGCCGCTGGGGCGGGACAGATACGCAGTATTTT.

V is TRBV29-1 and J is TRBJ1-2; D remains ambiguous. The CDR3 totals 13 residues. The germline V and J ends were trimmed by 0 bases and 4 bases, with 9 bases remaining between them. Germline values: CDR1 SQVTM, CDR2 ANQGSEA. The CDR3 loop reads CSVEDQESYGYTF. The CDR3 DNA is TGCAGCGTTGAAGATCAGGAGTCCTATGGCTACACCTTC.

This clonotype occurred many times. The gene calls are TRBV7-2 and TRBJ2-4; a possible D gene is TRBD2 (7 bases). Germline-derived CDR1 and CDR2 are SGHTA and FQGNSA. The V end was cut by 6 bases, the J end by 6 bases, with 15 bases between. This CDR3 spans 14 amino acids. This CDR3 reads CASREGGSINIQYF. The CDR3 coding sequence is TGTGCCAGCAGAGAGGGGGGGAGTATAAACATTCAGTACTTC.

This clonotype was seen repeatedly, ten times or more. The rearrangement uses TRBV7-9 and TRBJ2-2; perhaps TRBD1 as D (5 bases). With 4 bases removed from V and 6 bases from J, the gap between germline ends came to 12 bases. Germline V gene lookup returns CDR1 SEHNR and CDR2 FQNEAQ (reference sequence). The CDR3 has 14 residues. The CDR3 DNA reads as TGTGCCAGCAGCTCCCAGGGCGGACCCGGGGAGCTGTTTTTT. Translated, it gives CASSSQGGPGELFF.

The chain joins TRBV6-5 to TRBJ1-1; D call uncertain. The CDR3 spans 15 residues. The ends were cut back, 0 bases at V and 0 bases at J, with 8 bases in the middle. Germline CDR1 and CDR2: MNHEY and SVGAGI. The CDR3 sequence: CASSYSGNMNTEAFF. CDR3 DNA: TGTGCCAGCAGTTACTCAGGGAACATGAACACTGAAGCTTTCTTT.

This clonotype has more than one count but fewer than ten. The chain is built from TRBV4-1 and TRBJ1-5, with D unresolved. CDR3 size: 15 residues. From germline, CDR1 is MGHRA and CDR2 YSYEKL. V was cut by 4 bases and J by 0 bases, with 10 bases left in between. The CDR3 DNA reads TGCGCCAGCAGCCGTGGAGAAAATAGCAATCAGCCCCAGCATTTT. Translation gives CASSRGENSNQPQHF.

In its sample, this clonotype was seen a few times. CDR3 DNA sequence: TGTGCCAGCAGCATGTCCGGGACAGGGGTGGTCCACGAGCAGTACTTC. Protein product: CASSMSGTGVVHEQYF. The chain has TRBV9 and TRBJ2-7; TRBD1 aligns across 10 bases. The germline V gene encodes CDR1 SGDLS and CDR2 YYNGEE. V dropped 4 bases and J dropped 5; count of bases not matched to a gene: 12. The CDR3 spans 16 residues.

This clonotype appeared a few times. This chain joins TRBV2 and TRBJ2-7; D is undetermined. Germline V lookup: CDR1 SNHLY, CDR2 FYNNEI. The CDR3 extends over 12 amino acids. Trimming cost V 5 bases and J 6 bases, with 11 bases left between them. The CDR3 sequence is CASSQGVAEQYV. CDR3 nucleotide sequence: TGTGCCAGCAGTCAAGGAGTCGCCGAGCAGTACGTC.

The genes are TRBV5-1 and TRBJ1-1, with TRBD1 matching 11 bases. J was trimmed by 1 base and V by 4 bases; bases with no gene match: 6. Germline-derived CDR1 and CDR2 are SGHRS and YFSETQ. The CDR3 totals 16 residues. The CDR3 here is CASSSGQGAGNTEAFF. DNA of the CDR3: TGCGCCAGCAGCAGCGGACAGGGGGCGGGGAACACTGAAGCTTTCTTT.

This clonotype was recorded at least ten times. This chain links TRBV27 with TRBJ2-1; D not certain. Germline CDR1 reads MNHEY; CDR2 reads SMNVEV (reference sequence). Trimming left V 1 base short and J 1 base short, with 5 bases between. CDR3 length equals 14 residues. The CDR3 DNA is TGTGCCAGCAGTTTATTTGGTTCCTACAATGAGCAGTTCTTC. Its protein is CASSLFGSYNEQFF.

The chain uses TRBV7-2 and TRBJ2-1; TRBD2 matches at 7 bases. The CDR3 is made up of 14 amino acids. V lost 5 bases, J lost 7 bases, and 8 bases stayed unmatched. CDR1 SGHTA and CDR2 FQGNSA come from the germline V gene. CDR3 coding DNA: TGTGCCAGCAGCCAAGGACTAGGCGTGAATGAGCAGTTCTTC. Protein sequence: CASSQGLGVNEQFF. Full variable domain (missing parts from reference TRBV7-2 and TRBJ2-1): GAGVSQSPSNKVTEKGKDVELRCDPISGHTALYWYRQSLGQGLEFLIYFQGNSAPDKSGLPSDRFSAERTGGSVSTLTIQRTQQEDSAVYLCASSQGLGVNEQFFGPGTRLTVL.